These T cell receptor beta chains were read from a single sample in a study of Ad26.COV2.S vaccination and SARS-CoV-2 variants. Repertoires were generated with immunoSEQ multiplex PCR, while TCRdb's copy carries only in-frame clones and drops some. The sample carries around 320,000 clones, 85% recorded once. The sample in question was peripheral blood, obtained in a trial of Ad26.COV2.S vaccine versus placebo. These TCRs come from a person aged 18 to 59 who received the Ad26.COV2.S COVID-19 vaccine or a placebo. CDR3s include the opening cysteine and the closing phenylalanine or tryptophan. Fields, in order: V gene, J gene, CDR3 protein.

TRBV6-6,TRBJ2-7,CASSYYRGRGGEQYF
TRBV9,TRBJ2-2,CASSAVYTGELFF
TRBV6-5,TRBJ1-1,CAARGGTEAFF
TRBV10-3,TRBJ2-2,CAIRSEGGLLFF
TRBV21-1,TRBJ1-2,CASSKTTGGKDGYTF
TRBV5-1,TRBJ1-1,CASSLANYGGTEAFF
TRBV6-1,TRBJ2-7,CASSERGSSEQYF
TRBV10-3,TRBJ1-5,CASKDQMDQPQHF
TRBV5-6,TRBJ1-1,CASSMDAGGSAEAFF
TRBV3-1/TRBV3-2,TRBJ1-1,CASSLGGPPFDTEAFF
TRBV5-1,TRBJ2-3,CASSFRDSYTDTQYF
TRBV6-5,TRBJ1-5,CASTLTGFSNQPQHF
TRBV2,TRBJ2-3,CASSEDVAGGLNTQYF
TRBV7-3,TRBJ2-2,CASSFGTSAMNTGELFF
TRBV5-1,TRBJ2-7,CASSDGLEQYF
TRBV21-1,TRBJ2-5,CASSKRQQETQYF
TRBV29-1,TRBJ1-2,CSVQQGSDGYTF
TRBV7-6,TRBJ2-7,CASSLARQGLHEQYF
TRBV10-3,TRBJ2-2,CAITPTAAGELFF
TRBV6-5,TRBJ1-1,CASSYSGGVPNTEAFF
TRBV9,TRBJ1-1,CASSVATRTEAFF